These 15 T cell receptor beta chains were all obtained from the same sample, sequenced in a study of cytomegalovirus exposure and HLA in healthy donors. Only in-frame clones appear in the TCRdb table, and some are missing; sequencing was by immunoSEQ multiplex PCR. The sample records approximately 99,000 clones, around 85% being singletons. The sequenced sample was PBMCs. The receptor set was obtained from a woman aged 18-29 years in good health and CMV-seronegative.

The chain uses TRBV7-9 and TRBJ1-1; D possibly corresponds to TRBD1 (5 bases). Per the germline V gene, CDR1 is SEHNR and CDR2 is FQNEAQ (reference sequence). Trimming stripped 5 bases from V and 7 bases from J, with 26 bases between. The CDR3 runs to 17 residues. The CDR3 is CASSPPIGRAIGDEAFF. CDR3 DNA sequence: TGTGCCAGCAGCCCACCAATCGGCAGGGCGATTGGTGATGAAGCTTTCTTT.

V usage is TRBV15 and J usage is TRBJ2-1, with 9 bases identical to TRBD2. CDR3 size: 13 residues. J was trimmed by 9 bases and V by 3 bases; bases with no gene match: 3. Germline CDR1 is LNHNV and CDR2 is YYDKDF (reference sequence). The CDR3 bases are TGTGCCACCAGCAGGGGACTAGCATTTGAGCAGTTCTTC. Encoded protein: CATSRGLAFEQFF.

Written as DNA, the CDR3 is TGTGCCAGCAGTACCCGTCTGGGCGACTATGGCTACACCTTC. Amino acids: CASSTRLGDYGYTF. The chain joins TRBV6-6 to TRBJ1-2; D gene unclear. The CDR3 totals 14 residues. Trimming left V 5 bases short and J 3 bases short, with 13 bases between. Germline V gene sequence: CDR1 MNHNY, CDR2 SVGAGI (reference sequence).

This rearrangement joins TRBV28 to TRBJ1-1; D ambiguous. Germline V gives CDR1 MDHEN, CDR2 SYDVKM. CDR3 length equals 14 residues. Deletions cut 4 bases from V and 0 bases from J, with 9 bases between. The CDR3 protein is CASSSIQMNTEAFF. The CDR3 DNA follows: TGTGCCAGCAGTTCGATACAGATGAACACTGAAGCTTTCTTT. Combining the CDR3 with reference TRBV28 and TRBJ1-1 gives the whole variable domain DVKVTQSSRYLVKRTGEKVFLECVQDMDHENMFWYRQDPGLGLRLIYFSYDVKMKEKGDIPEGYSVSREKKERFSLILESASTNQTSMYLCASSSIQMNTEAFFGQGTRLTVV.

The CDR3 protein is CASKEGRETQYF. CDR3 sequence (DNA): TGTGCCAGCAAGGAGGGGAGAGAGACCCAGTACTTC. The chain employs TRBV6-6 and TRBJ2-5; a weak D match, TRBD2 (6 bases). The CDR3 covers 12 residues. The germline V and J ends were trimmed by 7 bases and 4 bases, with 10 bases remaining between them. Germline V lookup: CDR1 MNHNY, CDR2 SVGAGI (reference sequence).

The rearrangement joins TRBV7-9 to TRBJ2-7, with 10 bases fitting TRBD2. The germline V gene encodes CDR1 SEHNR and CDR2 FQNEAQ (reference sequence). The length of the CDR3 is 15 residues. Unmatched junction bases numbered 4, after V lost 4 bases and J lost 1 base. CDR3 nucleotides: TGTGCCAGCAGCTCCTGGACTAGCGGTTCCTACGAGCAGTACTTC. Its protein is CASSSWTSGSYEQYF. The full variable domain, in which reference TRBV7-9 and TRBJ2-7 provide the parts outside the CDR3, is DTGVSQNPRHKITKRGQNVTFRCDPISEHNRLYWYRQTLGQGPEFLTYFQNEAQLEKSRLLSDRFSAERPKGSFSTLEIQRTEQGDSAMYLCASSSWTSGSYEQYFGPGTRLTVT.

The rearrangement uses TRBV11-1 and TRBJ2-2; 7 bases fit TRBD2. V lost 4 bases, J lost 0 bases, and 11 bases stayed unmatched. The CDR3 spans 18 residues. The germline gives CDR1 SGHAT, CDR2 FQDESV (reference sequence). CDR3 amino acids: CASSSPRGGGANTGELFF. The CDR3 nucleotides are TGTGCCAGCAGCTCCCCTCGGGGCGGGGGAGCGAACACCGGGGAGCTGTTTTTT.

CDR3 sequence (DNA): TGTGCCAGCAGAGAGACAGGGCTCTTGAACACTGAAGCTTTCTTT. Translated: CASRETGLLNTEAFF. The chain uses TRBV2 and TRBJ1-1; 7 nucleotides agree with TRBD1. The J segment lost 0 bases and the V segment lost 6 bases, leaving 7 bases of the junction unmatched. This CDR3 is 15 amino acids long. In germline, CDR1 is SNHLY, CDR2 FYNNEI.

The chain's CDR3 is CASSLVGTSGGGGETQYF. CDR3 DNA sequence: TGCGCCAGCAGCTTGGTAGGAACTAGCGGGGGAGGAGGAGAGACCCAGTACTTC. The J gene is TRBJ2-5, the V gene TRBV5-1; 11 nucleotides match TRBD2. CDR1 SGHRS and CDR2 YFSETQ come from the germline V gene. The CDR3 consists of 18 residues. Trimming took 0 bases from V and 4 from J; bases not matched to a gene: 11.

CDR3 in amino acids: CASRAGHGYTF. The CDR3 DNA is TGTGCCAGCCGGGCGGGGCATGGCTACACCTTC. The chain is built from TRBV6-1 and TRBJ1-2, with a tentative D call TRBD1 (5 bases). Germline V gene lookup returns CDR1 MNHNS and CDR2 SASEGT. Trimming shortened V by 8 bases and J by 6 bases, and 10 bases separated the two germline ends. CDR3 length: 11 residues.

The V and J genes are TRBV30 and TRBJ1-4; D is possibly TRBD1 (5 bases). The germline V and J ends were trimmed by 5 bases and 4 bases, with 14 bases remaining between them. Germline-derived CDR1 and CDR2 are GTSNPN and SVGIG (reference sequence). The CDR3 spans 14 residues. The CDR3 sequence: CAWSFGGINEKLFF. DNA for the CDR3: TGTGCCTGGTCCTTTGGGGGGATTAATGAAAAACTGTTTTTT.

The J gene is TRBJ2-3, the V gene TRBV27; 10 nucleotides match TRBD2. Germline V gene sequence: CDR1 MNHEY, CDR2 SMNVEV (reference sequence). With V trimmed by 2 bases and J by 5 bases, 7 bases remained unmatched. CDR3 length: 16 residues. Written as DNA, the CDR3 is TGTGCCAGCAGTTTAAGCAGCGGGGGGGCCCGAGATACGCAGTATTTT. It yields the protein CASSLSSGGARDTQYF.

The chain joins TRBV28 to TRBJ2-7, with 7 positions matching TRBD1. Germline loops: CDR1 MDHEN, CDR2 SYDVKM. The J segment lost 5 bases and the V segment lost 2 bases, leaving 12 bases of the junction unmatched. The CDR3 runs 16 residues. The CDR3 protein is CASSLIGGGSRNEQYF. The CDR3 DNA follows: TGTGCCAGCAGTTTAATAGGGGGCGGGTCTCGGAACGAGCAGTACTTC.

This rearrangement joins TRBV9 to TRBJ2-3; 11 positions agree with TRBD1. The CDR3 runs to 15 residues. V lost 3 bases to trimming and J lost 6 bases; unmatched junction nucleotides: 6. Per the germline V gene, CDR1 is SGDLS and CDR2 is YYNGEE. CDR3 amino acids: CASSDPGQGVDTQYF. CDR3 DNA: TGTGCCAGCAGCGACCCGGGACAGGGGGTTGATACGCAGTATTTT.

The CDR3 DNA reads TGTGCCAGCAGCCGGGACAGGGCTATCACGAGCTCCTACAATGAGCAGTTCTTC. Encoded protein: CASSRDRAITSSYNEQFF. The chain employs TRBV5-6 and TRBJ2-1; 9 bases match TRBD1. The ends lost 4 bases at V and 0 bases at J; junction bases unmatched: 11. This CDR3 has 18 amino acids. Germline V lookup: CDR1 SGHDT, CDR2 YYEEEE.